This record looks at one TCR beta chain sequence and its context. Its antigen is undetermined. The assay was immunoSEQ multiplex PCR, and TCRdb's table has in-frame clones only and misses some. The data contain under 80,000 clones, 88% of them singletons. The data are from a study of OX40 agonist ivuxolimab in advanced cancers. Points from the study as a whole: The average count of expanded clones was higher among CD8+ T cells than among CD4+. Antigen specificity remained undetermined for the expanded peripheral T cells.

This sample comprised CD4+ or CD8+ T cells sorted from blood, obtained in a trial of the OX40 agonist ivuxolimab. The receptor comes from an adult with an advanced solid tumor such as melanoma, head and neck, liver or kidney cancer.

CDR3 coding DNA: TGCGCCAGCAGTCAATCGTCGCCCGGACAGGGGGCGAGCGCCTATAATTCACCCCTCCACTTT. This translates into CASSQSSPGQGASAYNSPLHF. The chain combines TRBV23-1 with TRBJ1-6; TRBD1 matches at 11 bases. TRBV23-1 is marked as an open reading frame, function uncertain. Trimming at V came to 0 bases and at J to 2 bases, leaving 12 bases not matched to a gene. The CDR3 contains 21 residues.